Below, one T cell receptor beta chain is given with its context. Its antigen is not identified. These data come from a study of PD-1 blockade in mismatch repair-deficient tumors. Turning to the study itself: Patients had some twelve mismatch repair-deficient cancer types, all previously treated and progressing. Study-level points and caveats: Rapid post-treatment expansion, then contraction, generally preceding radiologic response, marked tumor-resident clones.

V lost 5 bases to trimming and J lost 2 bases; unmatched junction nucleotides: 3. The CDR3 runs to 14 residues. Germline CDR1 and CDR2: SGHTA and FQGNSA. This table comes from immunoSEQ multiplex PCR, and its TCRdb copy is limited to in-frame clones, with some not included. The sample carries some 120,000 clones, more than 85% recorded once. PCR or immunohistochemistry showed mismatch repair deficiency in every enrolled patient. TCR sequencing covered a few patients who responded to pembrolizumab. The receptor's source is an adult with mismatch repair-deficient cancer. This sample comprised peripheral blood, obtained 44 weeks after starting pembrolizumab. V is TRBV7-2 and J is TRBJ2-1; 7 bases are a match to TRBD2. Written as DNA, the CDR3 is TGTGCCAGCAGCCCTAGCGGAACCTACAATGAGCAGTTCTTC. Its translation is CASSPSGTYNEQFF.